This TCR beta chain was retrieved from a study of regulatory T cells in long-lasting Graves disease. Study overall: Graves' cases, newly diagnosed, had used antithyroid drugs under 3 months. Study-level points and caveats: Compared with new cases, persistent Graves' patients showed reduced TCR diversity.

Building the TCR beta libraries relied on iRepertoire HTBI primers, and CDR3 regions underwent Arm-PCR. TCRdb redid the calling of the multiplex PCR reads with MiXCR, one entry per CDR3 protein. The table lists roughly 500,000 distinct CDR3 sequences, around 12% of them singletons, with approximately 9.6% in the top ten. As to time point: newly diagnosed GD, antithyroid drugs for less than 3 months. From PBMCs, RNA was extracted and then used to make the TCR library. This clonotype has ten or more counts. Its antigen is still unknown. Per the germline V gene, CDR1 is LNHDA and CDR2 is SQIVND (reference sequence). CDR3 size: 13 residues. V shed 6 bases and J shed 4 bases, with 12 bases lying between them. These records were also assigned to another study, of T cells in Graves' hyperthyroidism and ophthalmopathy. From that study: HTBI primers were the set used in a first-round RT-PCR of the TCR CDR3. Ophthalmopathy and stable hyperthyroidism were separated by a 13 V-J model.

The receptor comes from a woman aged 30 to 39 with Graves disease. This sample comprised peripheral blood mononuclear cells (PBMCs), obtained at new diagnosis, from a patient treated with antithyroid drugs. J is TRBJ1-2 and V is TRBV19; no definite D call. Here the CDR3 reads CASRSLLVYGYTF. The CDR3 DNA is TGTGCCAGTAGGAGCTTATTAGTCTATGGCTACACCTTC.